Shown below are 23 T cell receptor beta chains from a single sample sequenced in a study of cytomegalovirus exposure and HLA in healthy donors. The PCR was carried out with 60 Vbeta primers and 13 Jbeta primers. Measured with immunoSEQ multiplex PCR; TCRdb has only the in-frame clones, and not every one. Altogether 100,000 to 120,000 clones are present, around 80% being singletons, with the ten largest covering roughly 6.2%. The sample consisted of PBMCs. The receptors derive from a man younger than 45 in good health and CMV-seropositive.

The V gene is TRBV7-3, the J gene TRBJ2-3; possible D gene TRBD2, 6 bases. V was shortened by 3 bases and J by 4 bases, with 14 bases between the two germline ends. CDR3 length: 15 residues. CDR1 is SGHTA, CDR2 FQGTGA, per germline. The CDR3 is CASSFSAGRSDTQYF. Written as DNA, the CDR3 is TGTGCCAGCAGCTTCAGCGCGGGGAGGTCAGATACGCAGTATTTT.

The chain carries TRBV25-1 and TRBJ2-7, with D unclear. Trimming took 2 bases from V and 0 from J, leaving 11 bases between them. The CDR3 sequence is 15 residues long. CDR1 and CDR2 from the germline V gene are MGHDK and SYGVNS. CDR3 sequence: CASSEPTPSSYEQYF. Here the CDR3 DNA reads TGTGCCAGCAGTGAACCCACACCCAGCTCCTACGAGCAGTACTTC.

This chain links TRBV2 with TRBJ1-5, with D uncertain. The CDR3 covers 15 residues. Germline V gene lookup returns CDR1 SNHLY and CDR2 FYNNEI. The V and J ends lost 7 bases and 2 bases respectively, with 15 bases between them. The CDR3 region is CASTEGGRGNQPQHF. The CDR3 region has the DNA TGTGCCAGCACTGAGGGAGGGAGGGGCAATCAGCCCCAGCATTTT.

This clone has only one observation. The J gene is TRBJ1-5, the V gene TRBV11-3, with a possible D match to TRBD1 (5 bases). The germline gives CDR1 SGHNT, CDR2 YENEEA. Trimming took 4 bases from V and 0 from J, leaving 16 bases between them. The CDR3 consists of 17 residues. CDR3 coding DNA: TGTGCCAGCAGCTCGAAGACAGAACTTAATAGCAATCAGCCCCAGCATTTT. The encoded protein is CASSSKTELNSNQPQHF.

This sequence joins TRBV7-9 and TRBJ2-5; no reliable D call. CDR3 length equals 14 residues. Trimming took off 0 bases at V and 4 bases at J, with 9 bases between the two ends. Germline V gene data show CDR1 as SEHNR and CDR2 as FQNEAQ (reference sequence). In nucleotides, the CDR3 is TGTGCCAGCAGCTTAGCCGCCCTACTAGAGACCCAGTACTTC. This sequence encodes CASSLAALLETQYF.

The chain links TRBV12-5 to TRBJ2-2, with 13 bases fitting TRBD2. Unmatched junction bases numbered 20, after V lost 2 bases and J lost 5 bases. Germline lookup yields CDR1 LGHNT and CDR2 FRNRAP. The CDR3 extends over 22 amino acids. In DNA form, the CDR3 reads TGTGCTAGTGGTTTGTTACCCTCCTCCGGGACTAGCGGGAATTTATGGACCGGGGAGCTGTTTTTT. Protein sequence: CASGLLPSSGTSGNLWTGELFF. The full variable domain, completed using reference TRBV12-5 and TRBJ2-2, is DARVTQTPRHKVTEMGQEVTMRCQPILGHNTVFWYRQTMMQGLELLAYFRNRAPLDDSGMPKDRFSAEMPDATLATLKIQPSEPRDSAVYFCASGLLPSSGTSGNLWTGELFFGEGSRLTVL.

A single count supports this clone. In DNA form, the CDR3 reads TGTGCCAGCAGCTTCGACAGGGGGGAAGAGACCCAGTACTTC. Translated, it gives CASSFDRGEETQYF. The genes are TRBV11-2 and TRBJ2-5; 9 bases are a match to TRBD1. The CDR3 spans 14 residues. Germline V CDR1 and CDR2: SGHAT, FQNNGV. V shed 3 bases and J 3 bases; nucleotides not matched to a gene: 2.

The chain couples TRBV6-1 to TRBJ1-2, with D maybe TRBD1 (5 bases). The CDR3 covers 13 residues. Germline CDR1 and CDR2: MNHNS and SASEGT. Trimming removed 1 base from V and 4 bases from J, with 7 bases in between. DNA of the CDR3: TGTGCCAGCAGTGAAGGACAGTTCTATGGCTACACCTTC. Residues: CASSEGQFYGYTF.

The chain links TRBV11-1 to TRBJ1-1; a weak D match, TRBD1 (5 bases). There are 13 residues in the CDR3. Germline CDR1 is SGHAT and CDR2 is FQDESV (reference sequence). Trimming stripped 5 bases from V and 4 bases from J, with 11 bases between. The CDR3 DNA reads as TGTGCCAGCAGCCGCAGGGAGGTCACTGAAGCTTTCTTT. Amino acid sequence: CASSRREVTEAFF.

This clone was seen a few times. This sequence joins TRBV7-6 and TRBJ1-1; the match to TRBD1 covers 9 bases. Unmatched junction bases numbered 5, after V lost 5 bases and J lost 4 bases. Germline V gene data show CDR1 as SGHVS and CDR2 as FNYEAQ. The CDR3 is 14 amino acids. The CDR3 is CASSPTGGSTEAFF. Here the CDR3 DNA reads TGTGCCAGCAGCCCGACAGGGGGTAGCACTGAAGCTTTCTTT.

The chain couples TRBV13 to TRBJ2-5; a weak D match, TRBD1 (6 bases). The J call may be incorrect, as the DNA end agrees better with TRBJ2-7. The CDR3 covers 13 residues. Germline V gene lookup returns CDR1 PRHDT and CDR2 FYEKMQ (reference sequence). Here the CDR3 reads CASRVQGTYEQYF. CDR3 in DNA: TGTGCCAGCAGGGTCCAGGGGACCTACGAGCAGTACTTC.

The rearrangement links TRBV30 to TRBJ2-4; perhaps TRBD1 as D (5 bases). The germline CDR1 and CDR2 sequences are GTSNPN and SVGIG (reference sequence). The CDR3 consists of 14 residues. V gave up 0 bases and J gave up 9 bases, with 15 bases separating them. The CDR3 DNA follows: TGTGCCTGGAGTGTACGGGTACAGGCCGGCATTCAGTACTTC. Its protein is CAWSVRVQAGIQYF.

The CDR3 region is CASSVQNTGELFF. The CDR3 nucleotides read TGTGCCAGCAGCGTCCAAAACACCGGGGAGCTGTTTTTT. V is TRBV7-3 and J is TRBJ2-2; no firm D call. The CDR3 has 13 residues. CDR1 and CDR2 (germline): SGHTA, FQGTGA. The germline V and J ends were trimmed by 5 bases and 2 bases, with 6 bases remaining between them. Full variable domain (remainder filled in from reference TRBV7-3 and TRBJ2-2): GAGVSQTPSNKVTEKGKYVELRCDPISGHTALYWYRQSLGQGPEFLIYFQGTGAADDSGLPNDRFFAVRPEGSVSTLKIQRTERGDSAVYLCASSVQNTGELFFGEGSRLTVL.

This clone appeared once. The V call is TRBV7-9, the J call TRBJ2-7; 9 bases match TRBD1. CDR1 and CDR2 from the germline V gene are SEHNR and FQNEAQ (reference sequence). The CDR3 is 16 amino acids. The V segment lost 5 bases and the J segment 6 bases; nucleotides outside the gene matches: 14. The CDR3 loop is CASSEKRGQGFFEQYF. CDR3 nucleotide sequence: TGTGCCAGCAGCGAGAAGCGGGGACAGGGTTTCTTCGAGCAGTACTTC.

This chain uses TRBV5-3 with TRBJ2-7; a possible D gene is TRBD1 (6 bases). TRBV5-3 is given ORF status, its function remaining uncertain. This CDR3 has 16 amino acids. With 2 bases removed from V and 6 bases from J, the gap between germline ends came to 21 bases. Here the CDR3 reads CARSFRDRTGKGEQYF. As DNA, the CDR3 is TGTGCCAGAAGCTTTAGGGATAGAACAGGGAAGGGCGAGCAGTACTTC.

This chain uses TRBV20-1 with TRBJ2-5; TRBD1 matches at 7 bases. With 8 bases clipped from V and 3 bases from J, the junction kept 3 bases outside the gene matches. The CDR3 covers 11 residues. Germline V lookup: CDR1 DFQATT, CDR2 SNEGSKA (reference sequence). CDR3 residues: CSTGTEETQYF. The DNA for the CDR3 is TGCAGTACCGGGACAGAAGAGACCCAGTACTTC.

The J gene is TRBJ1-2, the V gene TRBV7-9; 7 positions agree with TRBD1. In germline, CDR1 is SEHNR, CDR2 FQNEAQ (reference sequence). Trimming took 5 bases from V and 8 from J; bases not matched to a gene: 11. This CDR3 is built from 14 residues. CDR3 amino acids: CASSPSTGFGGYTF. CDR3 coding DNA: TGTGCCAGCAGCCCGTCGACAGGGTTCGGCGGCTACACCTTC.

A remark on this clone: A read error may produce the germline difference seen at one junction end. The V call is TRBV7-7, the J call TRBJ2-7; 7 bases fit TRBD2. This CDR3 spans 15 amino acids. In germline, CDR1 is SSHAT, CDR2 FNYEAQ (reference sequence). The CDR3 region is CASSLGEGLGYEQYF. The CDR3 DNA sequence: TGTGCTAGCAGCTTAGGGGAGGGTTTAGGCTACGAGCAGTACTTC.

In its sample, this clone was seen a few times. The CDR3 protein is CASSDPIRVFQPQHF. CDR3 sequence (DNA): TGTGCCAGCAGTGACCCGATCAGGGTTTTTCAGCCCCAGCATTTT. The V and J genes are TRBV6-4 and TRBJ1-5; perhaps TRBD1 as D (5 bases). The CDR3 is 15 residues long. The V end was cut by 2 bases, the J end by 6 bases, with 14 bases between. Per germline, CDR1 MRHNA and CDR2 SNTAGT.

The sample holds a few counts of this clone. This rearrangement joins TRBV4-2 to TRBJ2-7, with TRBD1 matching 10 bases. CDR3 size: 17 residues. The germline V gene encodes CDR1 LGHNA and CDR2 YNFKEQ. V trimming: 3 bases; J trimming: 1 base; junction bases outside the gene matches: 9. The CDR3 loop is CASSQTGGSLGSYEQYF. The CDR3 DNA sequence: TGTGCCAGCAGCCAGACAGGGGGCAGTTTGGGATCCTACGAGCAGTACTTC.

The J gene is TRBJ2-1, the V gene TRBV30; 9 positions agree with TRBD1. After removal of 3 bases from V and 4 bases from J, the junction contained 7 bases not matched to a gene. The CDR3 spans 15 residues. The germline V gene encodes CDR1 GTSNPN and CDR2 SVGIG (reference sequence). The CDR3 nucleotides read TGTGCCTGGAGGGGGGGACAGGGAGGGTACAATGAGCAGTTCTTC. This sequence encodes CAWRGGQGGYNEQFF.

The J gene is TRBJ2-1, the V gene TRBV28; 8 bases align to TRBD2. CDR3 length equals 16 residues. Germline CDR1 MDHEN, CDR2 SYDVKM. J lost 1 base, V lost 5 bases, and 7 bases had no gene match. Written as DNA, the CDR3 is TGTGCCAGCAGTCTGGCGGGGGGACTTTCCTACAATGAGCAGTTCTTC. Amino acids: CASSLAGGLSYNEQFF.

This rearrangement joins TRBV6-5 to TRBJ2-5, with 11 bases fitting TRBD2. This CDR3 is built from 14 residues. Losses at the gene ends were 6 bases for V and 11 bases for J; bases not matched to a gene: 11. Germline V gene sequence: CDR1 MNHEY, CDR2 SVGAGI. CDR3 nucleotides: TGTGCCAGCAGAGATAGCGGGGGGGCAGGGGAGCAGTACTTC. This translates into CASRDSGGAGEQYF.